One and the same sample provided the 19 T cell receptor beta chains below, sequenced in a study of shared clonotypes between healthy human individuals. Sequenced by immunoSEQ multiplex PCR; TCRdb stores in-frame clones only, minus some. The sample lists around 1.1 million clones; about four fifths were seen once. The sequencing input was memory CD4+ T cells from PBMCs. Subset given: CD45RA-negative fraction. The receptors were sampled from a man aged 18 to 30 in good health. Some clones in this sample may be carry-over from other donors' samples.

J is TRBJ1-5 and V is TRBV5-1; D is possibly TRBD1 (5 bases). The CDR3 has 16 amino acids. V was trimmed by 4 bases and J by 0 bases, leaving 14 bases between them. Looked up from germline, CDR1 is SGHRS and CDR2 is YFSETQ. CDR3 coding DNA: TGCGCCAGCAGCCCGGGGGGGTTTAATAGCAATCAGCCCCAGCATTTT. It yields the protein CASSPGGFNSNQPQHF.

In its sample, this clone was seen a few times. This sequence joins TRBV30 and TRBJ1-2; D perhaps matches TRBD1 (5 bases). With 2 bases removed from V and 0 bases from J, the gap between germline ends came to 10 bases. Germline CDR1 and CDR2: GTSNPN and SVGIG (reference sequence). The CDR3 is 14 amino acids. CDR3 nucleotide sequence: TGTGCCTGGAGTACGATACAGGCTAACTATGGCTACACCTTC. Translating it yields CAWSTIQANYGYTF.

Here the CDR3 reads CASSTFLGTGNTIYF. CDR3 coding DNA: TGCGCCAGCAGCACTTTCCTCGGGACTGGAAACACCATATATTTT. The genes are TRBV10-2 and TRBJ1-3, with D hard to call. Germline V gene data show CDR1 as WSHSY and CDR2 as SAAADI. The CDR3 covers 15 residues. V lost 6 bases to trimming and J lost 2 bases, with 14 bases between them.

This chain links TRBV10-3 with TRBJ2-1; 14 nucleotides line up with TRBD2. J was trimmed by 8 bases and V by 6 bases; bases with no gene match: 9. Germline V gene data show CDR1 as ENHRY and CDR2 as SYGVKD. The CDR3 extends over 16 amino acids. CDR3 sequence (DNA): TGTGCCATCAGAACCGGGACTAGCGGGAGACTCGATGAGCAGTTCTTC. It translates to CAIRTGTSGRLDEQFF.

The V call is TRBV5-1, the J call TRBJ2-3; 9 nucleotides line up with TRBD1. The CDR3 extends over 14 amino acids. Per the germline V gene, CDR1 is SGHRS and CDR2 is YFSETQ. V lost 5 bases to trimming and J lost 3 bases; unmatched junction nucleotides: 4. The CDR3 sequence: CASSTGTGTDTQYF. The DNA of the CDR3 is TGCGCCAGCAGTACCGGGACAGGGACAGATACGCAGTATTTT.

Here the CDR3 reads CAWSISNEQFF. The DNA for the CDR3 is TGTGCCTGGAGTATTAGCAATGAGCAGTTCTTC. The chain combines TRBV30 with TRBJ2-1; D is ambiguous. The CDR3 has 11 residues. V was shortened by 2 bases and J by 6 bases, with 5 bases between the two germline ends. Germline V gives CDR1 GTSNPN, CDR2 SVGIG (reference sequence). Complete variable domain (other parts from reference TRBV30 and TRBJ2-1): SQTIHQWPATLVQPVGSPLSLECTVEGTSNPNLYWYRQAAGRGLQLLFYSVGIGQISSEVPQNLSASRPQDRQFILSSKKLLLSDSGFYLCAWSISNEQFFGPGTRLTVL.

J is TRBJ1-2 and V is TRBV6-1, with D possibly matching TRBD1 (5 bases). The germline V gene encodes CDR1 MNHNS and CDR2 SASEGT. This CDR3 region has 15 residues. V was trimmed by 5 bases and J by 0 bases, leaving 13 bases between them. The CDR3 DNA follows: TGTGCCAGCAGTACTGGGGCAGTCTCTAACTATGGCTACACCTTC. The encoded protein is CASSTGAVSNYGYTF.

The J gene is TRBJ2-7, the V gene TRBV28, with a tentative D call TRBD1 (6 bases). The CDR3 is made up of 16 amino acids. Germline V gives CDR1 MDHEN, CDR2 SYDVKM. V lost 3 bases and J lost 2, with 17 bases in between. The CDR3 region is CASSLPIGDKTYEQYF. In DNA form, the CDR3 reads TGTGCCAGCAGTTTGCCCATCGGGGACAAAACCTACGAGCAGTACTTC.

This clone has only a few counts. The J gene is TRBJ2-7, the V gene TRBV27; TRBD2 agrees at 11 bases. Losses at the gene ends were 4 bases for V and 3 bases for J; bases not matched to a gene: 11. The length of the CDR3 is 17 residues. Germline CDR1 MNHEY, CDR2 SMNVEV (reference sequence). The CDR3 sequence is CASSWGTSGNTLYEQYF. The CDR3 DNA sequence: TGTGCCAGCAGTTGGGGGACTAGCGGCAATACCCTCTACGAGCAGTACTTC.

Points on this clone: Distinct nucleotide sequences in the sample also encode this CDR3. The gene calls are TRBV30 and TRBJ2-5, with a weak D call TRBD1 (6 bases). Germline assignment: CDR1 GTSNPN and CDR2 SVGIG (reference sequence). The length of the CDR3 is 13 residues. Trimming stripped 0 bases from V and 4 bases from J, with 9 bases between. CDR3 in DNA: TGTGCCTGGAGTGTGCAGGGGCCAGAGACCCAGTACTTC. Encoded protein: CAWSVQGPETQYF.

V is TRBV29-1 and J is TRBJ2-1, with 10 nucleotides matching TRBD2. Trimming at V came to 7 bases and at J to 7 bases, leaving 10 bases not matched to a gene. The CDR3 covers 14 residues. Germline CDR1 SQVTM, CDR2 ANQGSEA. The DNA for the CDR3 is TGCAGCGGGGGGACTAGCGCCACAGGGAATGAGCAGTTCTTC. It encodes CSGGTSATGNEQFF.

This chain links TRBV5-1 with TRBJ1-1; D unclear. The CDR3 length is 11 residues. V lost 2 bases and J 4 bases, leaving 3 bases between the germline ends. The germline V gene encodes CDR1 SGHRS and CDR2 YFSETQ. The CDR3 sequence: CASSLTTEAFF. CDR3 sequence (DNA): TGCGCCAGCAGCTTAACCACTGAAGCTTTCTTT.

The CDR3 spells CASSQTRNEQFF. CDR3 nucleotides: TGTGCCAGCAGCCAAACTCGGAATGAGCAGTTCTTC. The chain has TRBV11-2 and TRBJ2-1; D is unresolved. V dropped 5 bases and J dropped 7 bases, with 9 bases sitting between them. The CDR3 totals 12 residues. The V gene's germline CDR1 is SGHAT and CDR2 FQNNGV. The variable domain in full, completed from reference TRBV11-2 and TRBJ2-1, reads EAGVAQSPRYKIIEKRQSVAFWCNPISGHATLYWYQQILGQGPKLLIQFQNNGVVDDSQLPKDRFSAERLKGVDSTLKIQPAKLEDSAVYLCASSQTRNEQFFGPGTRLTVL.

The chain combines TRBV6-1 with TRBJ2-1; 8 bases fit TRBD1. V lost 5 bases to trimming and J lost 10 bases; unmatched junction nucleotides: 10. Germline CDR1 and CDR2: MNHNS and SASEGT. This CDR3 spans 14 amino acids. The CDR3 protein is CASSKDRARREQFF. Here the CDR3 DNA reads TGTGCCAGCAGTAAGGACAGGGCTAGACGCGAGCAGTTCTTC.

The chain is built from TRBV28 and TRBJ2-1; the D is unclear. Germline V lookup: CDR1 MDHEN, CDR2 SYDVKM. This CDR3 spans 12 amino acids. V gave up 5 bases and J gave up 10 bases, with 12 bases separating them. The CDR3 bases are TGTGCCAGCAGTATATCAATGAGGGAGCAGTTCTTC. The encoded protein is CASSISMREQFF.

The chain recombines TRBV9 with TRBJ2-3; 9 bases align to TRBD1. CDR3 length: 14 residues. Germline assignment: CDR1 SGDLS and CDR2 YYNGEE. Trimming removed 3 bases from V and 3 bases from J; junction bases left unmatched: 2. The CDR3 reads CASSDGQGTDTQYF. The CDR3, as DNA: TGTGCCAGCAGCGACGGACAGGGGACAGATACGCAGTATTTT.

CDR3 nucleotides: TGCAGCGTAGGATTTACCGGGACGGCCAATGAAAAACTGTTTTTT. Residues: CSVGFTGTANEKLFF. The chain combines TRBV29-1 with TRBJ1-4, with a tentative D call TRBD1 (5 bases). The CDR3 length is 15 residues. Germline assignment: CDR1 SQVTM and CDR2 ANQGSEA. V lost 6 bases and J lost 5, with 19 bases in between.

Concerning this clone: One end of the junction does not line up with germline, which may come from a read error. The sample carries other DNA sequences with the same CDR3. The chain couples TRBV11-2 to TRBJ2-5; D is uncertain. Germline V gene data show CDR1 as SGHAT and CDR2 as FQNNGV. The CDR3 covers 12 residues. The CDR3 DNA follows: TGTGCTAGCAGCTTAGTAGGGGAGACCCAGTACTTC. Residues: CASSLVGETQYF. Variable domain in full (rest from reference TRBV11-2 and TRBJ2-5): EAGVAQSPRYKIIEKRQSVAFWCNPISGHATLYWYQQILGQGPKLLIQFQNNGVVDDSQLPKDRFSAERLKGVDSTLKIQPAKLEDSAVYLCASSLVGETQYFGPGTRLLVL.

V gene TRBV10-3 combines with J gene TRBJ1-2; TRBD1 might be the D (5 bases). V was clipped by 7 bases and J by 8 bases, with 14 bases between them. The CDR3 totals 12 residues. CDR1 ENHRY and CDR2 SYGVKD come from the germline V gene. CDR3 sequence reads: CAITGDVGGYTF. CDR3 in DNA: TGTGCCATCACCGGGGACGTGGGGGGCTACACCTTC.